Listed below are T cell receptor beta chains from one sample, sequenced in a study of cytomegalovirus exposure and HLA in healthy donors. The protocol was immunoSEQ multiplex PCR, while the TCRdb copy is restricted to in-frame clones and leaves out a portion. The sample has 130,000 to 150,000 clones, about 90% seen once. The sequenced sample was PBMCs. The receptor source for this set is a young man in good health and CMV-seronegative. CDR3s include the opening cysteine and the closing phenylalanine or tryptophan. Each record gives: J gene, D gene, V gene, clone size, CDR3 DNA, CDR3 protein. The D gene is left open where the match is weak. Rows may omit the clone size; those that give it use once, few, many or a size class.

j_call: TRBJ1-3
d_call: -
v_call: TRBV7-2
clone_size: -
cdr3_nt: TGTGCCAGCAGCTTGCGGAGGAGGAACGGAAACACCATATATTTT
cdr3_aa: CASSLRRRNGNTIYF

j_call: TRBJ1-1
d_call: TRBD1
v_call: TRBV30
clone_size: -
cdr3_nt: TGTGCCTGCGACAGGGGGAACACTGAAGCTTTCTTT
cdr3_aa: CACDRGNTEAFF

j_call: TRBJ2-1
d_call: TRBD2
v_call: TRBV6-6
clone_size: -
cdr3_nt: TGTGCCAGCAGTTACTCACTCTCAAGCGGGGGCAATGAGCAGTTCTTC
cdr3_aa: CASSYSLSSGGNEQFF

j_call: TRBJ2-1
d_call: TRBD1
v_call: TRBV28
clone_size: -
cdr3_nt: TGTGCCAGCACCCTGGGGAGACAGGGGCCAGCTGAGCAGTTCTTC
cdr3_aa: CASTLGRQGPAEQFF

j_call: TRBJ1-2
d_call: TRBD1
v_call: TRBV19
clone_size: -
cdr3_nt: TGTGCCACCCGATCCCTACCACAGGGGACAAACTATGGCTACACCTTC
cdr3_aa: CATRSLPQGTNYGYTF

j_call: TRBJ2-5
d_call: TRBD2
v_call: TRBV25-1
clone_size: few
cdr3_nt: TGTGCCAGCAGTGAATTAAGCGGGAGAGTGGCGACCCAGTACTTC
cdr3_aa: CASSELSGRVATQYF

j_call: TRBJ2-3
d_call: TRBD1
v_call: TRBV11-2
clone_size: -
cdr3_nt: TGTGCCAGCAGCCCGGGACAGGGAGGGACCACAGATACGCAGTATTTT
cdr3_aa: CASSPGQGGTTDTQYF

j_call: TRBJ2-5
d_call: -
v_call: TRBV5-3
clone_size: once
cdr3_nt: TGTGCCAGAATTGAGGGACTCCCCCAAGAGACCCAGTACTTC
cdr3_aa: CARIEGLPQETQYF

j_call: TRBJ2-7
d_call: -
v_call: TRBV4-3
clone_size: -
cdr3_nt: TGCGCCAGCAGCCAAGCTCGCGGAGCCTACGAGCAGTACTTC
cdr3_aa: CASSQARGAYEQYF

j_call: TRBJ2-7
d_call: -
v_call: TRBV5-5
clone_size: -
cdr3_nt: TGTGCCAGCAGCTTGTTGGAGTCCGTCTGGGAGCAGTACTTC
cdr3_aa: CASSLLESVWEQYF

j_call: TRBJ1-5
d_call: -
v_call: TRBV27
clone_size: -
cdr3_nt: TGTGCCAGCAGTTTATCGGCGGGGGATGGAGGGTGGAATCAGCCCCAGCATTTT
cdr3_aa: CASSLSAGDGGWNQPQHF

j_call: TRBJ1-2
d_call: TRBD1
v_call: TRBV5-4
clone_size: -
cdr3_nt: TGTGCCAGCAGCTTAACAGGGGACTATGGCTACACCTTC
cdr3_aa: CASSLTGDYGYTF

j_call: TRBJ2-1
d_call: -
v_call: TRBV11-2
clone_size: -
cdr3_nt: TGTGCCAGCAGCTTGATGGACAGAGACAATGAGCAGTTCTTC
cdr3_aa: CASSLMDRDNEQFF

j_call: TRBJ1-5
d_call: TRBD1
v_call: TRBV6-1
clone_size: -
cdr3_nt: TGTGCCAGCACTACGGGACAGGGGAGCAATCAGCCCCAGCATTTT
cdr3_aa: CASTTGQGSNQPQHF

j_call: TRBJ2-7
d_call: -
v_call: TRBV7-9
clone_size: once
cdr3_nt: TGTGCCAGCAGCGACTACAGGGGGGGAGACTACGAGCAGTACTTC
cdr3_aa: CASSDYRGGDYEQYF

j_call: TRBJ1-3
d_call: -
v_call: TRBV28
clone_size: once
cdr3_nt: TGTGCCAGCAGTTTATTCCAGACACTGGGAGGTGGAAACACCATATATTTT
cdr3_aa: CASSLFQTLGGGNTIYF

j_call: TRBJ1-2
d_call: TRBD1
v_call: TRBV2
clone_size: -
cdr3_nt: TGTGCCAGCAGTCAGGGCCGACAGGGCTATGGCTACACCTTC
cdr3_aa: CASSQGRQGYGYTF

j_call: TRBJ1-1
d_call: -
v_call: TRBV19
clone_size: -
cdr3_nt: TGTGCCAGTAGTACACAGGGACCGGGCACTGAAGCTTTCTTT
cdr3_aa: CASSTQGPGTEAFF

j_call: TRBJ2-3
d_call: -
v_call: TRBV5-1
clone_size: -
cdr3_nt: TGCGCCAGCAGCCGGGATGGTCCAGATACGCAGTATTTT
cdr3_aa: CASSRDGPDTQYF